Listed below are T cell receptor beta chains from one sample, sequenced in a study of blood T cell repertoires in COVID-19. This table comes from immunoSEQ multiplex PCR, and its TCRdb copy is limited to in-frame clones, with some not included. The sample has about 340,000 clones, 65% to 90% seen once. The sequenced material came from peripheral blood. These TCRs come from a woman between 55 and 75 years old with COVID-19, enrolled during active disease. Each CDR3 is given with its conserved first and last residue. D genes are given only for firm matches. Clone size, where shown, is once, few, many, or a class for clones that have expanded.

length: 12
size: .
J: TRBJ2-3
V: TRBV7-2
D: .
CDR3: CASSYTRTSQYF
DNA: TGTGCCAGCAGCTATACTAGGACCTCGCAGTATTTT

length: 12
size: .
J: TRBJ2-7
V: TRBV28
D: .
CDR3: CASSFSGNEQYF
DNA: TGTGCCAGCAGTTTTTCGGGTAACGAGCAGTACTTC

length: 15
size: .
J: TRBJ2-3
V: TRBV5-1
D: .
CDR3: CASSLQGTSTDTQYF
DNA: TGCGCCAGCAGCTTACAGGGTACTAGCACAGATACGCAGTATTTT

length: 14
size: .
J: TRBJ1-6
V: TRBV19
D: .
CDR3: CASRPGVYNSPLHF
DNA: TGTGCCAGTAGGCCCGGGGTCTATAATTCACCCCTCCACTTT

length: 14
size: once
J: TRBJ1-3
V: TRBV5-3
D: TRBD1
CDR3: CARSWTGALNTIYF
DNA: TGTGCCAGAAGCTGGACAGGGGCTCTGAACACCATATATTTT

length: 13
size: many
J: TRBJ1-1
V: TRBV5-4
D: .
CDR3: CASSLTGNTEAFF
DNA: TGTGCCAGCAGCTTGACAGGGAACACTGAAGCTTTCTTT

length: 17
size: .
J: TRBJ2-5
V: TRBV19
D: TRBD2
CDR3: CASSTPVRGRAQETQYF
DNA: TGTGCCAGTAGTACCCCGGTTCGTGGGAGGGCACAAGAGACCCAGTACTTC

length: 13
size: .
J: TRBJ2-7
V: TRBV29-1
D: .
CDR3: CSVERQGGTEQYF
DNA: TGCAGCGTTGAAAGACAGGGCGGGACCGAGCAGTACTTC

length: 12
size: once
J: TRBJ1-2
V: TRBV24-1
D: .
CDR3: CATRTGHYGYTF
DNA: TGTGCCACCAGGACAGGTCACTATGGCTACACCTTC

length: 14
size: .
J: TRBJ2-2
V: TRBV7-2
D: TRBD2
CDR3: CASSRGTSYGELFF
DNA: TGTGCCAGCAGCCGCGGGACTAGTTACGGGGAGCTGTTTTTT

length: 13
size: .
J: TRBJ1-2
V: TRBV5-1
D: .
CDR3: CASSLEAGAGYTF
DNA: TGCGCCAGCAGCTTGGAGGCAGGGGCTGGCTACACCTTC

length: 15
size: .
J: TRBJ1-2
V: TRBV18
D: TRBD1
CDR3: CASSPGQGQTYGYTF
DNA: TGTGCCAGCTCCCCCGGACAGGGGCAAACCTATGGCTACACCTTC

length: 16
size: once
J: TRBJ2-3
V: TRBV3-1/TRBV3-2
D: TRBD2
CDR3: CASSQVTSGGADTQYF
DNA: TGTGCCAGCAGCCAAGTTACTAGCGGGGGTGCAGATACGCAGTATTTT

length: 15
size: .
J: TRBJ1-2
V: TRBV7-2
D: .
CDR3: CASRAEGGRNYGYTF
DNA: TGTGCCAGCAGAGCTGAGGGGGGGCGAAACTATGGCTACACCTTC

length: 14
size: .
J: TRBJ2-3
V: TRBV20-1
D: TRBD2
CDR3: CSASLAGGTDTRYF
DNA: TGCAGTGCTAGTCTAGCGGGAGGCACAGATACGCGGTATTTT

length: 15
size: .
J: TRBJ2-1
V: TRBV5-8
D: .
CDR3: CASSLAGSSYNEQFF
DNA: TGTGCCAGCAGCTTGGCGGGGAGCTCCTACAATGAGCAGTTCTTC

length: 15
size: .
J: TRBJ2-6
V: TRBV9
D: .
CDR3: CASSAQGSGANVLTF
DNA: TGTGCCAGCAGCGCGCAGGGCTCTGGGGCCAACGTCCTGACTTTC

length: 15
size: .
J: TRBJ2-2
V: TRBV27
D: .
CDR3: CASSFEGANTGELFF
DNA: TGTGCCAGCAGTTTTGAGGGTGCGAACACCGGGGAGCTGTTTTTT

length: 14
size: .
J: TRBJ1-1
V: TRBV6-5
D: .
CDR3: CAGTWDTVNTEAFF
DNA: TGTGCCGGGACATGGGATACGGTGAACACTGAAGCTTTCTTT

length: 13
size: .
J: TRBJ2-1
V: TRBV15
D: .
CDR3: CATSRGTHNEQFF
DNA: TGTGCCACCAGCAGAGGGACTCATAATGAGCAGTTCTTC

length: 14
size: .
J: TRBJ1-1
V: TRBV7-9
D: .
CDR3: CASSLQQGSTEAFF
DNA: TGTGCCAGCAGCTTGCAACAGGGATCAACTGAAGCTTTCTTT

length: 15
size: .
J: TRBJ2-3
V: TRBV6-2/TRBV6-3
D: TRBD1
CDR3: CASSSNRGRLDTQYF
DNA: TGTGCCAGCAGTTCGAACAGGGGGCGCTTAGATACGCAGTATTTT

length: 14
size: .
J: TRBJ1-2
V: TRBV3-1/TRBV3-2
D: TRBD1
CDR3: CASSRVRDRGSYTF
DNA: TGTGCCAGCAGCCGCGTCCGGGACAGGGGTAGCTACACCTTC

length: 13
size: .
J: TRBJ1-1
V: TRBV10-2
D: .
CDR3: CASSEGGWTEAFF
DNA: TGCGCCAGCAGTGAGGGCGGTTGGACTGAAGCTTTCTTT

length: 17
size: .
J: TRBJ2-1
V: TRBV3-1/TRBV3-2
D: .
CDR3: CASSHPGDQPSYNEQFF
DNA: TGTGCCAGCAGCCATCCCGGAGATCAACCAAGCTACAATGAGCAGTTCTTC

length: 13
size: .
J: TRBJ1-1
V: TRBV5-1
D: .
CDR3: CASSLGPVSEAFF
DNA: TGCGCCAGCAGCTTGGGTCCGGTCTCTGAAGCTTTCTTT

length: 15
size: .
J: TRBJ1-2
V: TRBV4-3
D: .
CDR3: CASRPHRLGSDGYTF
DNA: TGCGCCAGCAGGCCTCACAGGTTAGGTTCGGATGGCTACACCTTC

length: 15
size: .
J: TRBJ2-2
V: TRBV6-5
D: TRBD1
CDR3: CASLPGTGDTGELFF
DNA: TGTGCCAGTCTACCAGGGACAGGGGATACCGGGGAGCTGTTTTTT

length: 15
size: .
J: TRBJ1-5
V: TRBV15
D: TRBD1
CDR3: CATSGRTGVLQPQHF
DNA: TGTGCCACCAGCGGTAGGACAGGGGTCCTCCAGCCCCAGCATTTT

length: 14
size: .
J: TRBJ2-7
V: TRBV6-5
D: TRBD1
CDR3: CASNLGQASYEQYF
DNA: TGTGCCAGCAACCTAGGACAGGCTTCCTACGAGCAGTACTTC

length: 14
size: .
J: TRBJ1-1
V: TRBV29-1
D: .
CDR3: CSVVGTRMNTEAFF
DNA: TGCAGCGTTGTGGGCACACGAATGAACACTGAAGCTTTCTTT

length: 14
size: .
J: TRBJ1-1
V: TRBV15
D: .
CDR3: CATSRYRVNTEAFF
DNA: TGTGCCACCAGCAGATACAGGGTTAACACTGAAGCTTTCTTT

length: 15
size: .
J: TRBJ2-1
V: TRBV7-2
D: TRBD2
CDR3: CASSWTSGRTYEQFF
DNA: TGTGCCAGCAGCTGGACTAGCGGGCGAACCTATGAGCAGTTCTTC

length: 14
size: .
J: TRBJ2-2
V: TRBV30
D: TRBD1
CDR3: CACQQGAHTGELFF
DNA: TGTGCCTGCCAACAGGGGGCACACACCGGGGAGCTGTTTTTT

length: 18
size: once
J: TRBJ1-3
V: TRBV30
D: .
CDR3: CAWSRYSGGRLSGNTIYF
DNA: TGTGCCTGGAGTCGATATTCCGGGGGAAGACTCTCTGGAAACACCATATATTTT

length: 16
size: .
J: TRBJ2-2
V: TRBV4-1
D: .
CDR3: CASSQGDFSGTGELFF
DNA: TGCGCCAGCAGCCAAGGGGACTTCTCGGGGACCGGGGAGCTGTTTTTT

length: 17
size: .
J: TRBJ2-3
V: TRBV10-3
D: TRBD2
CDR3: CAISELATSGGLHTQYF
DNA: TGTGCCATCAGTGAACTTGCGACTAGCGGGGGCCTACATACGCAGTATTTT

length: 13
size: .
J: TRBJ2-3
V: TRBV5-4
D: .
CDR3: CASNQWFTDTQYF
DNA: TGTGCCAGCAACCAGTGGTTCACAGATACGCAGTATTTT

length: 15
size: .
J: TRBJ2-5
V: TRBV2
D: TRBD1
CDR3: CASSQRTGVRETQYF
DNA: TGTGCCAGCAGCCAACGGACAGGGGTACGGGAGACCCAGTACTTC

length: 14
size: .
J: TRBJ2-7
V: TRBV7-3
D: .
CDR3: CASSLDFGTYEQYF
DNA: TGTGCCAGCAGCTTAGACTTCGGGACTTACGAGCAGTACTTC

length: 16
size: .
J: TRBJ2-7
V: TRBV6-1
D: TRBD1
CDR3: CASSGVGTGGSYEQYF
DNA: TGTGCCAGCAGTGGTGTTGGGACAGGGGGCTCCTACGAGCAGTACTTC

length: 15
size: .
J: TRBJ1-3
V: TRBV9
D: .
CDR3: CASSVGQSSGNTIYF
DNA: TGTGCCAGCAGCGTAGGGCAGTCCTCTGGAAACACCATATATTTT

length: 16
size: .
J: TRBJ2-1
V: TRBV9
D: TRBD2
CDR3: CASSLTGTSGVNEQFF
DNA: TGTGCCAGCAGCCTTACCGGGACTAGCGGGGTGAATGAGCAGTTCTTC

length: 17
size: .
J: TRBJ2-1
V: TRBV9
D: TRBD2
CDR3: CASSGGLLAGGPGEQFF
DNA: TGTGCCAGCAGCGGCGGACTTCTAGCGGGGGGGCCCGGTGAGCAGTTCTTC

length: 18
size: .
J: TRBJ2-1
V: TRBV1
D: .
CDR3: CTSSHPSPTSGFYNEQFF
DNA: TGCACCAGCAGCCACCCCTCCCCTACTAGCGGGTTCTACAATGAGCAGTTCTTC